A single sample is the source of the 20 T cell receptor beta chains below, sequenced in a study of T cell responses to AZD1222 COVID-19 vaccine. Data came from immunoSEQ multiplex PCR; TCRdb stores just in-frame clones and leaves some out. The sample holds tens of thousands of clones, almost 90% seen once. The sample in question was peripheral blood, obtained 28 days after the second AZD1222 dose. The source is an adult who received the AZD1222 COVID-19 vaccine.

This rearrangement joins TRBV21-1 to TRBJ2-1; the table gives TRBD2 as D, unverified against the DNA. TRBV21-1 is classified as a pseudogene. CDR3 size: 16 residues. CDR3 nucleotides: TGTGCCAGCAGCAACCTTTGGCTAGCGGGACGCAATGAGCAGTTCTTC. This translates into CASSNLWLAGRNEQFF.

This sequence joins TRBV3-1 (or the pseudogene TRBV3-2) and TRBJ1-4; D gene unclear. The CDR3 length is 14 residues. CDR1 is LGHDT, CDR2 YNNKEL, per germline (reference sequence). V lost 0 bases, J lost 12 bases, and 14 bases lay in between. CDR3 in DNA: TGTGCCAGCAGCCAAGATAATGGTCCCGGACAACTGTTTTTT. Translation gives CASSQDNGPGQLFF.

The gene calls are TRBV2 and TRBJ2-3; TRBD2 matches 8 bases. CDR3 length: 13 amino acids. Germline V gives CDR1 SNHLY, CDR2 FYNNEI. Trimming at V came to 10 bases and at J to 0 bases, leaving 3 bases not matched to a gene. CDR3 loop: CATWTSSTDTQYF. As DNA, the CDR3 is TGTGCCACCTGGACTAGCAGCACAGATACGCAGTATTTT.

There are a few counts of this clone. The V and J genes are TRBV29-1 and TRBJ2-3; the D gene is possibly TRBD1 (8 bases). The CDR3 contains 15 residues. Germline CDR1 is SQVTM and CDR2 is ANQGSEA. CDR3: CSYVTGAGDSDTQYF. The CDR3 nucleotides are TGCAGTTACGTGACAGGGGCGGGGGACTCAGATACGCAGTATTTT.

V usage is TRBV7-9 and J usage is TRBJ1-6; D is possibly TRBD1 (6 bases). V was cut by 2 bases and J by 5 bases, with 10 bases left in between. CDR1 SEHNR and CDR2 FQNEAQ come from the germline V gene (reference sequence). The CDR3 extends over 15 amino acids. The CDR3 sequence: CASSLRPGDNSPLHF. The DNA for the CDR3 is TGTGCCAGCAGCTTAAGGCCAGGGGATAATTCACCCCTCCACTTT.

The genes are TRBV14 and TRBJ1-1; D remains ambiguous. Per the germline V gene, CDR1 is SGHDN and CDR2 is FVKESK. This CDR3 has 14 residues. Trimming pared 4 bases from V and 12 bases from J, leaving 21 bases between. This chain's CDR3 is CASSRPGGAGATFF. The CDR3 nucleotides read TGTGCCAGCAGCCGACCAGGAGGCGCGGGTGCAACTTTCTTT. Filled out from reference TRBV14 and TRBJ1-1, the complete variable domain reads EAGVTQFPSHSVIEKGQTVTLRCDPISGHDNLYWYRRVMGKEIKFLLHFVKESKQDESGMPNNRFLAERTGGTYSTLKVQPAELEDSGVYFCASSRPGGAGATFFGQGTRLTVV.

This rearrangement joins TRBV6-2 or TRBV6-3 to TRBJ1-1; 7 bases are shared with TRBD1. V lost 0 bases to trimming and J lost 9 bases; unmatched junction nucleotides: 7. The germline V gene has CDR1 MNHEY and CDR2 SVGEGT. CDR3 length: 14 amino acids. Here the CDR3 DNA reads TGTGCCAGCAGTTACTCGAAAGACAGGGCTAAAGCTTTCTTT. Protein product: CASSYSKDRAKAFF.

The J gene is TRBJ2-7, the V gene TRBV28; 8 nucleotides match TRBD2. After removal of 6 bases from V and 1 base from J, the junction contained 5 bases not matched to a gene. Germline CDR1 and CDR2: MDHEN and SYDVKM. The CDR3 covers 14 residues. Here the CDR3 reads CASSFRGGSYEQYF. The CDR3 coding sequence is TGTGCCAGCAGCTTCCGGGGGGGGTCCTACGAGCAGTACTTC.

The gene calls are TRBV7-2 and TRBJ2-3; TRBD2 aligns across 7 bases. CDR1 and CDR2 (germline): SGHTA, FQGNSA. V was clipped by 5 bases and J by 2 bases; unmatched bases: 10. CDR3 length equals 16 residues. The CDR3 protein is CASSLGGRAFTDTQYF. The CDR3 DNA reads TGTGCCAGCAGCCTGGGGGGGAGGGCCTTCACAGATACGCAGTATTTT.

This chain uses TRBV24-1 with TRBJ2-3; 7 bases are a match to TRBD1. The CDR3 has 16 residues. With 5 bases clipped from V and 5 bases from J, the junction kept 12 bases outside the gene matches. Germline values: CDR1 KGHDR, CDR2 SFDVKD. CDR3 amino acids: CATSAKGAPLGDTQYF. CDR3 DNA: TGTGCCACCAGTGCCAAGGGGGCTCCCTTGGGAGATACGCAGTATTTT.

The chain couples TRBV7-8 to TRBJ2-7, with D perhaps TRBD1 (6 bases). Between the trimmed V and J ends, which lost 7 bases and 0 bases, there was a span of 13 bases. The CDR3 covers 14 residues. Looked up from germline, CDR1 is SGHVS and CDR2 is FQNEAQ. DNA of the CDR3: TGTGCCAGCACCGAACAGGGATCCTCCTACGAGCAGTACTTC. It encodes CASTEQGSSYEQYF.

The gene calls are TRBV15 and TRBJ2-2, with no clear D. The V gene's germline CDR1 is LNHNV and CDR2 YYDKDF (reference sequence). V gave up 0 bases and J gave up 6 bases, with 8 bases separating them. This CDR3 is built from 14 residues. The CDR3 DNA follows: TGTGCCACCAGCAGAGAGTCAAATCCCGGGGAGCTGTTTTTT. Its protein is CATSRESNPGELFF. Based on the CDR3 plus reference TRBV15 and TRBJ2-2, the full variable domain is DAMVIQNPRYQVTQFGKPVTLSCSQTLNHNVMYWYQQKSSQAPKLLFHYYDKDFNNEADTPDNFQSRRPNTSFCFLDIRSPGLGDTAMYLCATSRESNPGELFFGEGSRLTVL.

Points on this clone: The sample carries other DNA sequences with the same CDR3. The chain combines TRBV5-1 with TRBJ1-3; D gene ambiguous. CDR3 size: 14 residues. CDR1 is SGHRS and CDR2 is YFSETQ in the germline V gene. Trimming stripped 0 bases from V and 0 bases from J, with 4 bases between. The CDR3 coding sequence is TGCGCCAGCAGCTTGGGGGCCTCTGGAAACACCATATATTTT. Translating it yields CASSLGASGNTIYF. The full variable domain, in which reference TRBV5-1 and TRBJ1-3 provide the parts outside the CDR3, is KAGVTQTPRYLIKTRGQQVTLSCSPISGHRSVSWYQQTPGQGLQFLFEYFSETQRNKGNFPGRFSGRQFSNSRSEMNVSTLELGDSALYLCASSLGASGNTIYFGEGSWLTVV.

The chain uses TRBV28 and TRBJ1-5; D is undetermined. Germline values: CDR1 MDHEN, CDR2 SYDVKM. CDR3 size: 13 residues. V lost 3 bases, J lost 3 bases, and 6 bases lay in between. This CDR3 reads CASSLSHNQPQHF. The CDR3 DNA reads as TGTGCCAGCAGTTTGAGTCACAATCAGCCCCAGCATTTT.

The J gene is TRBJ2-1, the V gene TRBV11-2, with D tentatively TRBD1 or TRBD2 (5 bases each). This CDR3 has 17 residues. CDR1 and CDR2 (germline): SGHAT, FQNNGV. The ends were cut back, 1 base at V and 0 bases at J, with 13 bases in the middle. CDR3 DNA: TGTGCCAGCAGCTTAGGGGTTGGGGGAGTCTCCTACAATGAGCAGTTCTTC. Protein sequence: CASSLGVGGVSYNEQFF.

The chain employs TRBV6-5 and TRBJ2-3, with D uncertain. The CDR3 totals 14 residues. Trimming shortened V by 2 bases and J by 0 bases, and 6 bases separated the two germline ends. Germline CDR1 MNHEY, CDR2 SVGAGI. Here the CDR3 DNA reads TGTGCCAGCAGTTACACCAGGAGCACAGATACGCAGTATTTT. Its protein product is CASSYTRSTDTQYF.

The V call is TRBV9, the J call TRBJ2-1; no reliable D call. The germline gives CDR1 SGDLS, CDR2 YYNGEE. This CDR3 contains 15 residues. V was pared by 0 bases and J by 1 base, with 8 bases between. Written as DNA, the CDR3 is TGTGCCAGCAGCGTAGCGGTGGGGTCCTACAATGAGCAGTTCTTC. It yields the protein CASSVAVGSYNEQFF. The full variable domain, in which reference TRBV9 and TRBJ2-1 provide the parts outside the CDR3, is DSGVTQTPKHLITATGQRVTLRCSPRSGDLSVYWYQQSLDQGLQFLIQYYNGEERAKGNILERFSAQQFPDLHSELNLSSLELGDSALYFCASSVAVGSYNEQFFGPGTRLTVL.

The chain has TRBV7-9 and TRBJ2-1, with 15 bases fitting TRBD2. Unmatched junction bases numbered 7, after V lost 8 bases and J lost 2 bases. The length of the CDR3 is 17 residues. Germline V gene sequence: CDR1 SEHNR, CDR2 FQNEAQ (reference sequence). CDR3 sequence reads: CASLGTSGRFTYNEQFF. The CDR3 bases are TGTGCCAGCCTAGGGACTAGCGGGAGGTTTACCTACAATGAGCAGTTCTTC.

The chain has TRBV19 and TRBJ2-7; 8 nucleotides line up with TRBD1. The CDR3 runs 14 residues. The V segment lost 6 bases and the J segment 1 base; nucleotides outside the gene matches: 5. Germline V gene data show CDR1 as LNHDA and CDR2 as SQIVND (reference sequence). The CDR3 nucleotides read TGTGCCAGTAGACCGGGACAGGCTTCCTACGAGCAGTACTTC. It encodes CASRPGQASYEQYF.

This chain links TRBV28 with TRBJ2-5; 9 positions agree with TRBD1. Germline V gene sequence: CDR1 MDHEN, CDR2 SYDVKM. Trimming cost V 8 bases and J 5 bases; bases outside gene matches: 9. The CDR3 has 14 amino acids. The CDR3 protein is CASRETGGAETQYF. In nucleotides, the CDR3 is TGTGCCAGCCGCGAAACAGGGGGCGCGGAGACCCAGTACTTC.